This T cell receptor beta chain stems from a study of CD8+ T cells in alopecia areata. General study findings and limits: Scalp specimens additionally yield sequences from normal skin's resident alphabeta T cells. Across lesional scalp, and particularly alopecia totalis/universalis, clonality surpassed that of normal scalp. Unlike in mice, where it was clearer, TCR sharing across patients was less clear, possibly HLA-related.

Investigators isolated RNA and reverse transcribed it into cDNA to act as the sequencing template. Assay used: immunoSEQ multiplex PCR; TCRdb lists only in-frame clones, some missing. The sample holds roughly 150,000 clones, 62% seen once. A note on this clone: Its cognate antigen is unknown.

The germline V gene encodes CDR1 WSHSY and CDR2 SAAADI. The CDR3 runs to 12 residues. V trimming: 8 bases; J trimming: 4 bases; junction bases outside the gene matches: 3. PBMCs served as the source from which CD4+ and CD8+ T cells were sorted. The sequenced sample was CD8+ T cells sorted from blood. The source is a human donor in good health. V usage is TRBV10-2 and J usage is TRBJ2-3, with 7 positions matching TRBD2. CDR3 sequence: CASLTSPDTQYF. The CDR3 DNA sequence: TGCGCCAGCCTGACTAGCCCAGATACGCAGTATTTT.